This T cell receptor beta chain emerged from a study of shared clonotypes between healthy human individuals. Study-level results: With a handful of donors compared, 4% to 5.5% of naive CD4 clonotypes were shared. Larger estimated richness was generally recorded for naive subsets relative to memory subsets.

Germline values: CDR1 SGDLS, CDR2 YYNGEE. V was trimmed by 5 bases and J by 4 bases, leaving 5 bases between them. The CDR3 contains 11 residues. The naive CD8 population came from CD45RO-negative cells selected for CCR7, without terminally differentiated effector memory CD45RA+ cells. Donors, healthy HIV-negative adults, lacked recent acute infections or vaccinations. This clone has a single count. Its target is not known. Once extracted for a subset, genomic DNA was divided evenly among several immunoSEQ plates. Method: immunoSEQ multiplex PCR; TCRdb's copy keeps in-frame clones and lacks some. The data show around 2,100,000 clones, around 96% seen once.

Sequencing used naive CD8+ T cells sorted from blood. This chain joins TRBV9 and TRBJ2-3, with D hard to call. The receptor was derived from a man younger than 35 in good health. The CDR3 DNA sequence: TGTGCCAGCAGTTATTCAGATACGCAGTATTTT. Its translation: CASSYSDTQYF.